The clone carrying this T cell receptor (beta chain) was found many times. Its antigen remains unknown. Building of the TCR beta libraries involved iRepertoire HTBI primers and Arm-PCR of CDR3 regions. TCRdb re-called the multiplex PCR reads through MiXCR, storing one row per CDR3 protein. The table records a few hundred thousand distinct CDR3 sequences, 20% of them present only once. Sample time point: newly diagnosed GD, antithyroid drugs for less than 3 months. The TCR library was made from RNA extracted from PBMCs. The data derive from a study of regulatory T cells in long-lasting Graves disease. Study-wide context: Antithyroid drug intake by newly diagnosed Graves' patients had lasted under 3 months. Findings and limits, study-wide: Study was limited to peripheral blood, excluding thyroid tissue. Patients with persistent Graves' had lower TCR diversity than newly diagnosed patients. Persistent disease was associated with favored TRBV28 usage and with favored use of TRBJ1-2 and TRBJ2-5.

The ends were cut back, 3 bases at V and 0 bases at J, with 8 bases in the middle. The CDR3 contains 14 residues. The sequence was obtained from a female donor with Graves disease. The material sequenced was peripheral blood mononuclear cells (PBMCs), taken at new diagnosis, from a patient treated with antithyroid drugs. The J gene is TRBJ1-1, the V gene TRBV12-3 or TRBV12-4; D may be TRBD1 (5 bases). The CDR3 DNA reads as TGTGCCAGCAGTTTTCAGGGCGTGAACACTGAAGCTTTCTTT. Amino acid sequence: CASSFQGVNTEAFF.